The rows below give T cell receptor beta chains drawn from one sample of a study of blood T cell repertoires in COVID-19. The repertoire was sequenced with immunoSEQ multiplex PCR; TCRdb's copy has only in-frame clones and lacks some. The table has fewer than 450,000 clones, approximately 90% seen once. Source material: PBMCs or T cells enriched from blood (not recorded which). The receptors were sampled from a woman aged 18-29 years who had recovered from COVID-19. Both conserved end residues are part of each CDR3. Fields, in order: J gene, D gene, clone size, V gene, CDR3 protein, CDR3 DNA. The D gene is left open where the match is weak. Clone size, where shown, is once, few, many, or a class for clones that have expanded.

>TRBJ1-1|.|once|TRBV27
CASSINRNPNTEAFF
TGTGCCAGCAGTATTAACAGGAACCCTAACACTGAAGCTTTCTTT
>TRBJ2-5|TRBD2|once|TRBV2
CASTPAGETQYF
TGTGCCAGCACCCCAGCGGGGGAGACCCAGTACTTC
>TRBJ2-7|.|.|TRBV25-1
CASSGFDTSRHEQYF
TGTGCCAGCAGTGGGTTTGATACTAGCAGGCACGAGCAGTACTTC
>TRBJ2-2|.|.|TRBV9
CASSVNAQTNTGELFF
TGTGCCAGCAGCGTCAATGCACAAACGAACACCGGGGAGCTGTTTTTT
>TRBJ1-2|.|.|TRBV9
CASSVAVSDYYGYTF
TGTGCCAGCAGCGTCGCGGTTTCGGACTACTATGGCTACACCTTC
>TRBJ1-1|TRBD1|few|TRBV5-1
CASSLETTGGDSLTEAFF
TGCGCCAGCAGCTTGGAAACAACAGGGGGCGATTCTTTAACTGAAGCTTTCTTT
>TRBJ1-5|.|.|TRBV24-1
CATSEAYSNQPQHF
TGTGCCACCAGTGAAGCGTATAGCAATCAGCCCCAGCATTTT
>TRBJ1-3|.|.|TRBV7-9
CASSLDTSSGNTIYF
TGTGCCAGCAGCTTAGACACTAGCTCTGGAAACACCATATATTTT
>TRBJ1-3|.|once|TRBV18
CASSPGEYSGNTIYF
TGTGCCAGCTCACCCGGGGAGTACTCTGGAAACACCATATATTTT
>TRBJ1-2|.|.|TRBV10-3
CAISDLGGLAF
TGTGCCATCAGTGACCTTGGGGGCTTGGCCTTC
>TRBJ2-7|.|.|TRBV4-1
CASSQPGSREQYF
TGCGCCAGCAGCCAACCGGGATCGAGGGAGCAGTACTTC
>TRBJ1-4|TRBD1|.|TRBV30
CAWSGQGASEKLFF
TGTGCCTGGAGTGGACAGGGGGCGAGTGAAAAACTGTTTTTT
>TRBJ1-5|.|few|TRBV15
CATSRAPGDQPQHF
TGTGCCACCAGCAGAGCGCCAGGGGATCAGCCCCAGCATTTT
>TRBJ1-2|.|.|TRBV9
CASSVNGITNYGYTF
TGTGCCAGCAGCGTTAACGGGATTACCAACTATGGCTACACCTTC
>TRBJ1-6|.|.|TRBV7-8
CASSLMALPPLHF
TGTGCCAGCAGTTTAATGGCCCTCCCACCCCTCCACTTT
>TRBJ2-5|TRBD2|.|TRBV5-6
CASSHKLAGFFQETQYF
TGTGCCAGCAGCCATAAACTAGCGGGGTTCTTCCAAGAGACCCAGTACTTC